This T cell receptor (beta chain) was identified during a study of blood T cell repertoires in COVID-19. Study summary: Samples of COVID-19 (acute and convalescent) were obtained from the United States, Italy and Spain.

Assay: immunoSEQ multiplex PCR; the TCRdb copy retains only in-frame clones and omits some. This table holds around 200,000 clones, roughly 84% found once. The CDR3 extends over 13 amino acids. The ends were cut back, 7 bases at V and 4 bases at J, with 14 bases in the middle. The sequence was obtained from a person between 70 and 80 years old with COVID-19, enrolled during active disease. The chain links TRBV12-3 or TRBV12-4 to TRBJ2-7, with D perhaps matching TRBD2 (5 bases). Input material: peripheral blood. CDR3: CASIRTGEYEQYF. CDR3 DNA: TGTGCCAGCATACGGACTGGGGAGTACGAGCAGTACTTC.